This T cell receptor beta chain was found in a study of graft-versus-host responses after intestinal transplantation. For the study at large: Transplant recipients had multivisceral, liver-intestinal, or isolated intestinal grafts. Uniformly, recipients were administered anti-thymocyte globulin induction with subsequent tacrolimus and steroids for approximately three years. Overall study findings and caveats: The marrow of recipients harbored GvH clones, and ileum or blood showed some of them first.

Germline lookup yields CDR1 DFQATT and CDR2 SNEGSKA (reference sequence). V lost 0 bases to trimming and J lost 5 bases, with 4 bases between them. The CDR3 is made up of 11 amino acids. With respect to this clone: What it binds is unknown.

Profiled with immunoSEQ multiplex PCR; TCRdb holds only in-frame clones, not every one. Of some 45,000 clones in the sample, 85% to 95% are singletons; the top ten hold roughly 1.6%. This sequence originates from a human patient who received an intestinal transplant, so some T cells may come from the graft donor. V and J are TRBV20-1 and TRBJ2-5; D ambiguous. Sequences were derived from PBMCs, sampled around 330 days after intestinal transplant. This chain's CDR3 is CSARDRETQYF. CDR3 nucleotides: TGCAGTGCTAGAGATAGGGAGACCCAGTACTTC.